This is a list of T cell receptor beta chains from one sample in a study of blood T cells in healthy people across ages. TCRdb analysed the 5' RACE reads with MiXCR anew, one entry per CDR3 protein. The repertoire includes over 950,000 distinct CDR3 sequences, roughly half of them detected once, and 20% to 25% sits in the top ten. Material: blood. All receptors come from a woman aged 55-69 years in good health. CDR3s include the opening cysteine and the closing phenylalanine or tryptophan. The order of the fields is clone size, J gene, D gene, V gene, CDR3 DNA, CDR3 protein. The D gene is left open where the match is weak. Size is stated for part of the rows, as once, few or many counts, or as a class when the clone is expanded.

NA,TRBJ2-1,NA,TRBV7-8,TGTGCCAGCAGCTTAAACAGATATGAGCAGTTCTTC,CASSLNRYEQFF
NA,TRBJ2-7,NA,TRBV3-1,TGTGCCAGCAGCCAAGCCGCGACAGGAATCTACGAGCAGTACTTC,CASSQAATGIYEQYF
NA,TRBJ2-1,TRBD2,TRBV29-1,TGCAGCGTCCACAACGGACTAGCGGAGTACAATGAGCAGTTCTTC,CSVHNGLAEYNEQFF
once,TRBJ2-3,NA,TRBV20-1,TGCAGTGCTCCGCCTGGCTCGCACACAGATACGCAGTATTTT,CSAPPGSHTDTQYF
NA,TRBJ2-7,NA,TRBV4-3,TGCGCCAGCAGCCAGGGGGCTGGGAGGTCCTACGAGCAGTACTTC,CASSQGAGRSYEQYF
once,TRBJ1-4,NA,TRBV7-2,TGTGCCAGCAGCCCCACCCTGCGGGGGCTAGATGAAAAACTGTTTTTT,CASSPTLRGLDEKLFF
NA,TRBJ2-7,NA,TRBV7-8,TGTGCCAGCAGCGTAGCCCTAGACTCCTACGAGCAGTACTTC,CASSVALDSYEQYF
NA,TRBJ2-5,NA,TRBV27,TGTGCCAGCAGCATTACCTTCCAAGAGACCCAGTACTTC,CASSITFQETQYF
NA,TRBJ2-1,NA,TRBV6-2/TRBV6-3,TGTGCCAGCAGCCTTAGCGCCCTGGGTGAGCAGTTCTTC,CASSLSALGEQFF
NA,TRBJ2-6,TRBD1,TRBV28,TGTGCCAGCAGTTTCCAGGGGGACCTCTCTTGGGCCAACGTCCTGACTTTC,CASSFQGDLSWANVLTF
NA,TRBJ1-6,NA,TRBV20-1,TGCAGTGCGGAACAGGTTTCCTATAATTCACCCCTCCACTTT,CSAEQVSYNSPLHF
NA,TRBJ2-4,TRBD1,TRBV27,TGTGCCAGCAGCGACAGGGGAGCCAAAAACATTCAGTACTTC,CASSDRGAKNIQYF
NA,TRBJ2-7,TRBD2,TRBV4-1,TGCGCCAGCAGCCAATGGGACGGGGGGAGGGAGCAGTACTTC,CASSQWDGGREQYF
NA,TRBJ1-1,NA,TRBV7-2,TGTGCCAGCAGTACCAGGGCTGGTGAAGCTTTCTTT,CASSTRAGEAFF
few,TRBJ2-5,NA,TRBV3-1,TGTGCCAGCAGCCAAGCCGTCTTGGGGGAGACCCAGTACTTC,CASSQAVLGETQYF
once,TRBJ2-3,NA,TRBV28,TGTGCCAGCAGACGCTGGGCAGATACGCAGTATTTT,CASRRWADTQYF
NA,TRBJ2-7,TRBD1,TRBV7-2,TGTGCCAGCAGTTCCCGGGACAGGGGGCGCTACGAGCAGTACTTC,CASSSRDRGRYEQYF
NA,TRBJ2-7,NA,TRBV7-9,TGTGCCAGCAGCGCCGGACAGACTACACACTCCGAGCAGTACTTC,CASSAGQTTHSEQYF
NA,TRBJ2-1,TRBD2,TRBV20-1,TGCAGTGCTAGTCGAGGACTAGCGGGAGGTAGCTCCTACAATGAGCAGTTCTTC,CSASRGLAGGSSYNEQFF
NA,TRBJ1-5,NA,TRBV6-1,TGTGCCAGCAGTGAAGTAGGGGTCAGGGCTAGCAATCAGCCCCAGCATTTT,CASSEVGVRASNQPQHF
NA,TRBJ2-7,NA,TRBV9,TGTGCCAGCAGCCCTTACTATATAACCTACGAGCAGTACTTC,CASSPYYITYEQYF
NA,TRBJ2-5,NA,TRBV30,TGTGCCTGGAGTGCGTTAGACAGAGAGCAAGAGACCCAGTACTTC,CAWSALDREQETQYF
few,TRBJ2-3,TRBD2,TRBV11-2,TGTGCCAGCAGCTCCTTAGTGAAGAGCGGGAGCTCGCGCACAGATACGCAGTATTTT,CASSSLVKSGSSRTDTQYF
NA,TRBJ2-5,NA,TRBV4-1,TGCGCCAGCAGCCAGCCAAGGGACGAGAGGAAAATCCAGTACTTC,CASSQPRDERKIQYF
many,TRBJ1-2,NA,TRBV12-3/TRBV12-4,TGTGCCAGCAGTTTAGCGAGTATGGACTATGGCTACACCTTC,CASSLASMDYGYTF